Presented here are 16 T cell receptor beta chains from one specimen sequenced in a study of T cell clonotyping in hematopoietic cell transplantation. As to time point: recipient sample about 28 days before transplant, after cytoreduction. The table came from immunoSEQ multiplex PCR; TCRdb's copy has only in-frame clones and leaves some out. The sample has about 45,000 clones, around 84% seen once. The sequences come from peripheral blood mononuclear cells, collected before stem cell transplant. These receptors all stem from a man between 60 and 75 years old with myelodysplastic syndrome. Some clones in this sample may be carry-over from other donors' samples.

This clone was seen only once. The chain links TRBV15 to TRBJ2-5; possibly TRBD2 for D (6 bases). Matching the DNA end better, TRBJ2-7 makes the J call doubtful. The CDR3 loop spans 15 amino acids. The germline V gene encodes CDR1 LNHNV and CDR2 YYDKDF (reference sequence). CDR3 DNA sequence: TGTGCCACCAGCAGAGGAGGGAGGAGCTCCTACGAGCAGTACTTC. This translates into CATSRGGRSSYEQYF.

The chain combines TRBV28 with TRBJ2-1; TRBD1 matches at 8 bases. The CDR3 extends over 15 amino acids. Germline V gives CDR1 MDHEN, CDR2 SYDVKM. Trimming cost V 6 bases and J 1 base; bases outside gene matches: 5. CDR3 coding DNA: TGTGCCAGCAGGGGGCAGGGGGCGTCCTACAATGAGCAGTTCTTC. Its translation is CASRGQGASYNEQFF.

V gene TRBV7-2 combines with J gene TRBJ2-1; D is possibly TRBD1 or TRBD2 (6 bases each). Between the trimmed V and J ends, which lost 3 bases and 0 bases, there was a span of 9 bases. The CDR3 covers 15 residues. Germline V gene data show CDR1 as SGHTA and CDR2 as FQGNSA. The CDR3 sequence is CASSFGGPSYNEQFF. The DNA of the CDR3 is TGTGCCAGCAGCTTCGGGGGCCCCTCCTACAATGAGCAGTTCTTC.

This clone appeared a few times. This rearrangement joins TRBV2 to TRBJ1-2, with no clear D. This CDR3 contains 14 residues. Germline assignment: CDR1 SNHLY and CDR2 FYNNEI. V shed 6 bases and J shed 1 base, with 12 bases lying between them. DNA for the CDR3: TGTGCCAGCAGAAAAGGATCCGTTAACTATGGCTACACCTTC. Its protein product is CASRKGSVNYGYTF.

The V call is TRBV5-1, the J call TRBJ2-1, with 8 positions matching TRBD2. Trimming at V came to 1 base and at J to 7 bases, leaving 4 bases not matched to a gene. The CDR3 is made up of 14 amino acids. The germline V gene has CDR1 SGHRS and CDR2 YFSETQ. The CDR3 DNA reads as TGCGCCAGCAGCTTGCGGGGGGGAATGAATGAGCAGTTCTTC. Its protein is CASSLRGGMNEQFF.

V usage is TRBV7-8 and J usage is TRBJ2-7; D remains unclear. Germline CDR1 is SGHVS and CDR2 is FQNEAQ. CDR3 size: 13 residues. V was cut by 1 base and J by 1 base, with 5 bases left in between. This CDR3 reads CASSLEESYEQYF. As DNA, the CDR3 is TGTGCCAGCAGCTTAGAGGAGTCCTACGAGCAGTACTTC.

This chain uses TRBV7-2 with TRBJ1-4; 7 bases are a match to TRBD1. J gave up 5 bases and V 1 base, and 7 bases lay outside the gene matches. The CDR3 loop spans 16 amino acids. Germline loops: CDR1 SGHTA, CDR2 FQGNSA. CDR3 nucleotide sequence: TGTGCCAGCAGCTTAGTAGGGGGCTCGTCGAATGAAAAACTGTTTTTT. The encoded protein is CASSLVGGSSNEKLFF.

The V gene is TRBV6-6, the J gene TRBJ2-7; the D gene is possibly TRBD1 (6 bases). V lost 5 bases, J lost 0 bases, and 14 bases lay in between. There are 15 residues in the CDR3. CDR1 and CDR2 from the germline V gene are MNHNY and SVGAGI (reference sequence). This CDR3 is CASSAPGQSSYEQYF. In nucleotides, the CDR3 is TGTGCCAGCAGTGCACCGGGACAAAGCTCCTACGAGCAGTACTTC.

The chain employs TRBV7-9 and TRBJ2-3; 7 positions agree with TRBD2. Germline V gene lookup returns CDR1 SEHNR and CDR2 FQNEAQ (reference sequence). This CDR3 region has 19 residues. V lost 1 base, J lost 5 bases, and 18 bases stayed unmatched. The CDR3 coding sequence is TGTGCCAGCAGCTTAGGCGGGGTTCTGCGGGGGACTCCCCGAGATACGCAGTATTTT. Its protein is CASSLGGVLRGTPRDTQYF.

CDR3 amino acids: CASSFLDRYGYTF. For the CDR3, the DNA is TGTGCCAGTAGTTTCCTGGACCGCTATGGCTACACCTTC. V is TRBV19 and J is TRBJ1-2; D is undetermined. This CDR3 is 13 amino acids long. Trimming shortened V by 5 bases and J by 4 bases, and 11 bases separated the two germline ends. From germline, CDR1 is LNHDA and CDR2 SQIVND (reference sequence).

This chain uses TRBV6-5 with TRBJ1-2, with 9 bases identical to TRBD1. The V gene end was trimmed by 4 bases and the J gene end by 7 bases; junction bases not matched to a gene: 1. CDR1 MNHEY and CDR2 SVGAGI come from the germline V gene. CDR3 length equals 12 residues. The CDR3 loop is CASSSDRGGYTF. Written as DNA, the CDR3 is TGTGCCAGCAGTTCGGACAGGGGTGGCTACACCTTC.

CDR3 sequence (DNA): TGTGCCAGCAGACCCGGAGACAGGATCGAGCAGTACTTC. Its translation is CASRPGDRIEQYF. This chain joins TRBV27 and TRBJ2-7, with D perhaps TRBD1 (6 bases). CDR1 MNHEY and CDR2 SMNVEV come from the germline V gene (reference sequence). The CDR3 covers 13 residues. The V end lost 6 bases, the J end lost 6 bases, and 15 bases lay between the germline ends.

The chain uses TRBV14 and TRBJ2-1; D unresolved. Trimming pared 3 bases from V and 8 bases from J, leaving 5 bases between. The length of the CDR3 is 11 residues. CDR1 and CDR2 (germline): SGHDN, FVKESK. The CDR3 region is CASSQSYEQFF. In DNA form, the CDR3 reads TGTGCCAGCAGCCAGTCGTATGAGCAGTTCTTC.

On this clone: Because the CDR3 is missing its conserved closing phenylalanine or tryptophan, this is likely a read error. No DNA is shown, since the ends of the CDR3 on it are uncertain; the CDR3 is the one TCRdb lists. The chain recombines TRBV6-6 with TRBJ1-2; the D call of TRBD1 is as the table states it, not checked on the DNA. Inclusive of both ends, the CDR3 amounts to 13 amino acids. The V gene's germline CDR1 is MNHNY and CDR2 SVGAGI (reference sequence). The CDR3 reads CASSYSRTPDRAL.

The chain links TRBV7-2 to TRBJ1-2; tentative D call: TRBD1 (6 bases). V lost 1 base to trimming and J lost 6 bases, with 18 bases between them. CDR1 is SGHTA and CDR2 is FQGNSA in the germline V gene. The CDR3 runs 16 residues. CDR3 loop: CASSLGGGGAGHGYTF. The CDR3 coding sequence is TGTGCCAGCAGCTTAGGGGGAGGGGGGGCCGGACATGGCTACACCTTC.

The V call is TRBV9, the J call TRBJ2-3; D remains ambiguous. This CDR3 spans 15 amino acids. Trimming took 4 bases from V and 7 from J, leaving 19 bases between them. The V gene's germline CDR1 is SGDLS and CDR2 YYNGEE. CDR3 loop: CASSTTGFGVHTQYF. The CDR3 DNA reads TGTGCCAGCAGCACCACTGGCTTTGGGGTACATACGCAGTATTTT.